These 22 T cell receptor beta chains were all obtained from the same sample, sequenced in a study of blood T cell repertoires in COVID-19 (dated by TCRdb to about 2020). Library prep was done by the immunoSEQ multiplex PCR assay. As stored in TCRdb, this immuneACCESS dataset retains in-frame rearrangements with V and J assigned. A fraction of the clones does not appear; measured against another copy, unresolved V genes explain less than half of the discrepancy, and the remainder lacks a known reason. The sample records 300,000 or so clones, roughly 90% of which are singletons. The ten largest clones add up to around 2.5% of the sample. Material for sequencing was PBMCs or T cells enriched from blood (not recorded which). These receptor sequences come from a man in his sixties who had recovered from COVID-19.

This chain connects TRBV29-1 to TRBJ1-2, with TRBD1 as a possible D gene (5 bases). The CDR3 sequence is 13 residues long. Trimming shortened V by 7 bases and J by 3 bases, and 15 bases separated the two germline ends. Germline CDR1 SQVTM, CDR2 ANQGSEA. The CDR3 protein is CSATGGSDYGYTF. In DNA form, the CDR3 reads TGCAGCGCTACTGGGGGGTCGGACTATGGCTACACCTTC. The variable domain in full, completed from reference TRBV29-1 and TRBJ1-2, reads SAVISQKPSRDICQRGTSLTIQCQVDSQVTMMFWYRQQPGQSLTLIATANQGSEATYESGFVIDKFPISRPNLTFSTLTVSNMSPEDSSIYLCSATGGSDYGYTFGSGTRLTVV.

The rearrangement uses TRBV5-1 and TRBJ2-1; 10 positions match TRBD1. V shed 4 bases, J shed 8 bases, and the junction held 6 bases outside the gene matches. The CDR3 sequence is 14 residues long. From germline, CDR1 is SGHRS and CDR2 YFSETQ. CDR3 protein: CASSVGQGLYEQFF. DNA of the CDR3: TGCGCCAGCAGCGTGGGACAGGGGCTCTATGAGCAGTTCTTC. Complete variable domain (other parts from reference TRBV5-1 and TRBJ2-1): KAGVTQTPRYLIKTRGQQVTLSCSPISGHRSVSWYQQTPGQGLQFLFEYFSETQRNKGNFPGRFSGRQFSNSRSEMNVSTLELGDSALYLCASSVGQGLYEQFFGPGTRLTVL.

Comments on this clone: Other DNA sequences in this specimen translate into the identical CDR3. This rearrangement joins TRBV24-1 to TRBJ2-3; TRBD1 might be the D (6 bases). In germline, CDR1 is KGHDR, CDR2 SFDVKD. Trimming removed 6 bases from V and 6 bases from J, with 6 bases in between. There are 11 residues in the CDR3. The CDR3 DNA reads TGTGCCACCAGTAGGGGGGATACGCAGTATTTT. Its protein product is CATSRGDTQYF.

V is TRBV24-1 and J is TRBJ1-5; perhaps TRBD1 as D (5 bases). This CDR3 has 13 residues. V shed 4 bases and J shed 7 bases, with 10 bases lying between them. CDR1 is KGHDR, CDR2 SFDVKD, per germline. The CDR3 nucleotides read TGTGCCACCAGTGAGCAGGGTAAACAGCCCCAGCATTTT. Protein sequence: CATSEQGKQPQHF.

The CDR3 DNA reads as TGCGCCAGCAGTCCGACTAGCGGGACTCGGGCCGGGGAGCTGTTTTTT. Protein product: CASSPTSGTRAGELFF. The V gene is TRBV5-1, the J gene TRBJ2-2; TRBD2 agrees at 11 bases. J was trimmed by 6 bases and V by 5 bases; bases with no gene match: 9. Per the germline V gene, CDR1 is SGHRS and CDR2 is YFSETQ. The CDR3 is made up of 16 amino acids.

The chain uses TRBV11-3 and TRBJ1-1, with D perhaps matching TRBD1 (6 bases). Germline CDR1 and CDR2: SGHNT and YENEEA. V dropped 8 bases and J dropped 4 bases, with 14 bases sitting between them. There are 13 residues in the CDR3. The DNA of the CDR3 is TGTGCCAGCTTGGCACAGGGCCTCACTGAAGCTTTCTTT. Translation gives CASLAQGLTEAFF.

V and J are TRBV10-2 and TRBJ2-2, with TRBD2 identical over 7 bases. This CDR3 region has 16 residues. The V and J ends lost 4 bases and 5 bases, in that order; junction bases with no gene match: 10. CDR1 is WSHSY and CDR2 is SAAADI in the germline V gene. As DNA, the CDR3 is TGCGCCAGCAGTGGACTGCGACGGGGAGGGACCGGGGAGCTGTTTTTT. Encoded protein: CASSGLRRGGTGELFF.

The genes are TRBV4-1 and TRBJ2-3, with a possible D match to TRBD2 (6 bases). Germline V lookup: CDR1 MGHRA, CDR2 YSYEKL. The CDR3 has 17 residues. V gave up 5 bases and J gave up 6 bases, with 24 bases separating them. The CDR3 here is CASSKGLASERRDTQYF. The CDR3 region has the DNA TGCGCCAGCAGCAAGGGGTTAGCTAGCGAGAGGCGGGATACGCAGTATTTT.

V and J are TRBV21-1 and TRBJ2-1; the table calls TRBD2, which could not be checked here. TRBV21-1 is marked as a pseudogene. The CDR3 loop spans 13 amino acids. The CDR3 sequence: CASRLAGNNEQFF. In DNA form, the CDR3 reads TGTGCCAGTCGACTAGCGGGGAACAATGAGCAGTTCTTC.

The chain is built from TRBV5-8 and TRBJ2-7; possibly TRBD1 for D (6 bases). The CDR3 sequence is 14 residues long. The ends were cut back, 4 bases at V and 1 base at J, with 12 bases in the middle. Germline V CDR1 and CDR2: SGHTS, YDEGEE. The CDR3 loop reads CASSVKTGSYEQYF. CDR3 DNA: TGTGCCAGCAGCGTTAAGACAGGATCCTACGAGCAGTACTTC.

V gene TRBV18 combines with J gene TRBJ2-1; 11 bases map to TRBD1. This CDR3 region has 16 residues. CDR1 is KGHSH and CDR2 is LQKENI in the germline V gene. Trimming took 0 bases from V and 6 from J; bases not matched to a gene: 4. The CDR3 bases are TGTGCCAGCTCACCACCGGTGGGACAGGGGGGCAATGAGCAGTTCTTC. It specifies CASSPPVGQGGNEQFF.

In this sample, this clone turned up once. J is TRBJ1-5 and V is TRBV7-8; D call uncertain. This CDR3 has 13 residues. CDR1 is SGHVS, CDR2 FQNEAQ, per germline. V was cut by 5 bases and J by 5 bases, with 10 bases left in between. Here the CDR3 reads CASSTGVYQPQHF. In nucleotides, the CDR3 is TGTGCCAGCAGCACCGGGGTTTATCAGCCCCAGCATTTT. The full variable domain, with the rest looked up from reference TRBV7-8 and TRBJ1-5, is GAGVSQSPRYKVAKRGQDVALRCDPISGHVSLFWYQQALGQGPEFLTYFQNEAQLDKSGLPSDRFFAERPEGSVSTLKIQRTQQEDSAVYLCASSTGVYQPQHFGDGTRLSIL.

The chain joins TRBV30 to TRBJ2-7; D is unclear. The CDR3 loop spans 12 amino acids. In germline, CDR1 is GTSNPN, CDR2 SVGIG (reference sequence). V was clipped by 1 base and J by 1 base, with 5 bases between them. The CDR3 here is CAWSDRSYEQYF. Written as DNA, the CDR3 is TGTGCCTGGAGTGATAGATCCTACGAGCAGTACTTC.

This rearrangement joins TRBV6-5 to TRBJ1-5; tentatively, D is TRBD1 (5 bases). Germline V gene lookup returns CDR1 MNHEY and CDR2 SVGAGI. The CDR3 sequence is 15 residues long. The V end lost 6 bases, the J end lost 2 bases, and 14 bases lay between the germline ends. CDR3 protein: CASRSQGVGNQPQHF. As DNA, the CDR3 is TGTGCCAGCAGGTCTCAAGGGGTGGGCAATCAGCCCCAGCATTTT.

The chain's CDR3 is CASSLWTSGNTGELFF. The CDR3 coding sequence is TGTGCCAGCAGCTTGTGGACTAGCGGGAACACCGGGGAGCTGTTTTTT. The V gene is TRBV5-4, the J gene TRBJ2-2; 10 positions agree with TRBD2. The CDR3 is made up of 16 amino acids. Germline V gene data show CDR1 as SGHNT and CDR2 as YYREEE (reference sequence). Trimming took 1 base from V and 1 from J; bases not matched to a gene: 1.

The chain uses TRBV9 and TRBJ1-1; no firm D call. Trimming left V 4 bases short and J 3 bases short, with 13 bases between. The CDR3 contains 14 residues. Germline V CDR1 and CDR2: SGDLS, YYNGEE. CDR3 sequence reads: CASSITDKHTEAFF. CDR3 coding DNA: TGTGCCAGCAGCATAACCGACAAACACACTGAAGCTTTCTTT.

The rearrangement uses TRBV7-9 and TRBJ1-5; 10 positions agree with TRBD1. V lost 5 bases to trimming and J lost 6 bases; unmatched junction nucleotides: 4. CDR1 and CDR2 from the germline V gene are SEHNR and FQNEAQ (reference sequence). The CDR3 loop spans 14 amino acids. The CDR3 spells CASSIGTGAQPQHF. The CDR3 DNA reads TGTGCCAGCAGCATCGGGACAGGGGCTCAGCCCCAGCATTTT.

The V gene is TRBV19, the J gene TRBJ2-3, with TRBD2 matching 12 bases. V shed 5 bases, J shed 5 bases, and the junction held 11 bases outside the gene matches. The V gene's germline CDR1 is LNHDA and CDR2 SQIVND (reference sequence). This CDR3 region has 17 residues. The CDR3 bases are TGTGCCAGTAGTCCCGAGGGGCTAGCGGGGGGGGTAGATACGCAGTATTTT. It yields the protein CASSPEGLAGGVDTQYF.

The V and J genes are TRBV11-3 and TRBJ2-1, with TRBD1 matching 7 bases. Unmatched junction bases numbered 6, after V lost 4 bases and J lost 6 bases. CDR1 is SGHNT and CDR2 is YENEEA in the germline V gene. This CDR3 is 14 amino acids long. The CDR3 is CASSSDRVSNEQFF. The CDR3 DNA follows: TGTGCCAGCAGCTCAGACAGGGTGAGCAATGAGCAGTTCTTC. The full variable domain, in which reference TRBV11-3 and TRBJ2-1 provide the parts outside the CDR3, is EAGVVQSPRYKIIEKKQPVAFWCNPISGHNTLYWYLQNLGQGPELLIRYENEEAVDDSQLPKDRFSAERLKGVDSTLKIQPAELGDSAVYLCASSSDRVSNEQFFGPGTRLTVL.

This clone was seen a single time. The chain joins TRBV25-1 to TRBJ1-2; weak D call: TRBD1 (6 bases). CDR1 MGHDK and CDR2 SYGVNS come from the germline V gene. This CDR3 spans 13 amino acids. The V and J ends lost 3 bases and 8 bases respectively, with 13 bases between them. The CDR3 protein is CASSEVGARGYTF. The DNA for the CDR3 is TGTGCCAGCAGTGAGGTGGGGGCGCGAGGCTACACCTTC.

The chain employs TRBV7-9 and TRBJ2-5, with 8 bases fitting TRBD2. The J segment lost 4 bases and the V segment lost 2 bases, leaving 12 bases of the junction unmatched. The germline V gene encodes CDR1 SEHNR and CDR2 FQNEAQ (reference sequence). The CDR3 spans 17 residues. Here the CDR3 DNA reads TGTGCCAGCAGCTTATTCCAGCGGGAGAGGTTCGGAGAGACCCAGTACTTC. This translates into CASSLFQRERFGETQYF.

The V and J genes are TRBV12-5 and TRBJ2-1; 9 bases agree with TRBD2. Per germline, CDR1 LGHNT and CDR2 FRNRAP. J gave up 10 bases and V 1 base, and 8 bases lay outside the gene matches. The CDR3 extends over 15 amino acids. Here the CDR3 DNA reads TGTGCTAGTGGTTTGGACCCCCTGGCGGGGGGGGAGCAGTTCTTC. Translation gives CASGLDPLAGGEQFF. Supplemented by reference TRBV12-5 and TRBJ2-1, the full variable domain reads DARVTQTPRHKVTEMGQEVTMRCQPILGHNTVFWYRQTMMQGLELLAYFRNRAPLDDSGMPKDRFSAEMPDATLATLKIQPSEPRDSAVYFCASGLDPLAGGEQFFGPGTRLTVL.